The 12 T cell receptor beta chains listed next were all sequenced from one sample in a study of T-cell reconstitution after alpha-beta-depleted transplantation in children. Using unique molecular identifiers, the investigators prepared the TCRbeta library. TCRdb reprocessed the PCR reads with MiXCR, giving one entry per CDR3 protein. The sample lists around 340,000 distinct CDR3 sequences, roughly 13% seen once, with 3.5% to 4.5% in the top ten. The starting material was PBMCs, obtained from the stem cell graft. All receptors come from a human donor who donated a stem cell graft to a child with Fanconi anemia.

This clonotype has only a few counts. This sequence joins TRBV12-3 or TRBV12-4 and TRBJ1-6; D is uncertain. The CDR3 is made up of 13 amino acids. With 2 bases removed from V and 7 bases from J, the gap between germline ends came to 6 bases. This CDR3 is CASSLKRNSPLHF. The CDR3 DNA follows: TGTGCCAGCAGTTTAAAGAGGAATTCACCCCTCCACTTT.

This chain links TRBV7-2 with TRBJ1-2; TRBD1 agrees at 7 bases. The length of the CDR3 is 15 residues. V lost 6 bases to trimming and J lost 4 bases; unmatched junction nucleotides: 11. Germline lookup yields CDR1 SGHTA and CDR2 FQGNSA. This CDR3 reads CASSKNRGDGYGYTF. CDR3 DNA sequence: TGTGCCAGCAGTAAAAACAGGGGTGATGGCTATGGCTACACCTTC.

This clonotype was seen a handful of times. This rearrangement joins TRBV20-1 to TRBJ1-1; the D gene is possibly TRBD1 (5 bases). The CDR3 is 14 amino acids. Germline CDR1 is DFQATT and CDR2 is SNEGSKA (reference sequence). V was pared by 1 base and J by 0 bases, with 9 bases between. CDR3 loop: CSARGAGMNTEAFF. For the CDR3, the DNA is TGCAGTGCTAGAGGAGCAGGGATGAACACTGAAGCTTTCTTT.

The chain carries TRBV9 and TRBJ2-5, with D unclear. There are 15 residues in the CDR3. Trimming took off 0 bases at V and 2 bases at J, with 11 bases between the two ends. Germline assignment: CDR1 SGDLS and CDR2 YYNGEE. Here the CDR3 DNA reads TGTGCCAGCAGCGTAGCGGGCTATTCACAAGAGACCCAGTACTTC. As protein: CASSVAGYSQETQYF.

This clonotype was seen a few times. This CDR3 reads CASSLSGDMAPQHF. The CDR3 coding sequence is TGTGCCAGCAGCTTATCCGGAGATATGGCGCCCCAGCATTTT. This sequence joins TRBV7-9 and TRBJ1-5; D remains unclear. Germline loops: CDR1 SEHNR, CDR2 FQNEAQ (reference sequence). The length of the CDR3 is 14 residues. Trimming took 2 bases from V and 9 from J, leaving 14 bases between them.

This clonotype was counted many times. This chain connects TRBV10-3 to TRBJ2-3, with 10 nucleotides matching TRBD2. The CDR3 totals 15 residues. Looked up from germline, CDR1 is ENHRY and CDR2 is SYGVKD. V lost 3 bases and J lost 1; bases outside the gene matches: 1. As DNA, the CDR3 is TGTGCCATCAGTGACGGGACTAGCGGCACAGATACGCAGTATTTT. Translation: CAISDGTSGTDTQYF.

The table lists this clonotype with a few counts. J is TRBJ1-3 and V is TRBV12-3 or TRBV12-4; 8 nucleotides align to TRBD1. V shed 6 bases and J 4 bases; nucleotides not matched to a gene: 8. The CDR3 consists of 15 residues. The CDR3 DNA is TGTGCCAGCAGGTCGACAGGGGCTCCAGGAAACACCATATATTTT. Encoded protein: CASRSTGAPGNTIYF.

The rearrangement links TRBV25-1 to TRBJ2-7, with 10 bases identical to TRBD1. CDR3 length equals 14 residues. The V segment lost 4 bases and the J segment 4 bases; nucleotides outside the gene matches: 4. Germline CDR1 MGHDK, CDR2 SYGVNS. CDR3 nucleotide sequence: TGTGCCAGCAGTGGACCGGGACAGGGGTACGAGCAGTACTTC. It translates to CASSGPGQGYEQYF.

This clonotype was observed a few times. The chain recombines TRBV27 with TRBJ2-1, with 10 bases aligning to TRBD2. Per the germline V gene, CDR1 is MNHEY and CDR2 is SMNVEV (reference sequence). This CDR3 spans 16 amino acids. V was pared by 4 bases and J by 6 bases, with 9 bases of the junction left unmatched. DNA of the CDR3: TGTGCCAGCAGTTCCTATCAGCGGGGGGGCTCCAATGAGCAGTTCTTC. Its translation: CASSSYQRGGSNEQFF.

This clonotype was observed many times. The chain links TRBV7-2 to TRBJ2-1; 9 bases map to TRBD2. The CDR3 extends over 13 amino acids. Germline lookup yields CDR1 SGHTA and CDR2 FQGNSA. J gave up 8 bases and V 5 bases, and 4 bases lay outside the gene matches. DNA of the CDR3: TGTGCCAGCAGCATACGCGGGGGGGATGAGCAGTTCTTC. Its translation is CASSIRGGDEQFF. The variable domain in full, with the rest retrieved from reference TRBV7-2 and TRBJ2-1, is GAGVSQSPSNKVTEKGKDVELRCDPISGHTALYWYRQSLGQGLEFLIYFQGNSAPDKSGLPSDRFSAERTGGSVSTLTIQRTQQEDSAVYLCASSIRGGDEQFFGPGTRLTVL.

This clonotype was observed a handful of times. This chain connects TRBV30 to TRBJ1-1, with a weak D call TRBD1 (6 bases). V dropped 6 bases and J dropped 6 bases, with 20 bases sitting between them. The CDR3 sequence is 14 residues long. Germline assignment: CDR1 GTSNPN and CDR2 SVGIG (reference sequence). This CDR3 reads CACSGGLIFSEAFF. CDR3 nucleotides: TGTGCCTGTTCGGGGGGCTTAATATTTTCTGAAGCTTTCTTT.

This clonotype came up a few times. The genes are TRBV20-1 and TRBJ1-3; a possible D gene is TRBD1 (5 bases). The germline CDR1 and CDR2 sequences are DFQATT and SNEGSKA (reference sequence). Deletions cut 3 bases from V and 2 bases from J, with 23 bases between. The CDR3 is made up of 18 amino acids. The chain's CDR3 is CSARADGTVRGPGNTIYF. The CDR3 bases are TGCAGTGCTAGGGCTGATGGGACGGTCCGGGGCCCTGGAAACACCATATATTTT.